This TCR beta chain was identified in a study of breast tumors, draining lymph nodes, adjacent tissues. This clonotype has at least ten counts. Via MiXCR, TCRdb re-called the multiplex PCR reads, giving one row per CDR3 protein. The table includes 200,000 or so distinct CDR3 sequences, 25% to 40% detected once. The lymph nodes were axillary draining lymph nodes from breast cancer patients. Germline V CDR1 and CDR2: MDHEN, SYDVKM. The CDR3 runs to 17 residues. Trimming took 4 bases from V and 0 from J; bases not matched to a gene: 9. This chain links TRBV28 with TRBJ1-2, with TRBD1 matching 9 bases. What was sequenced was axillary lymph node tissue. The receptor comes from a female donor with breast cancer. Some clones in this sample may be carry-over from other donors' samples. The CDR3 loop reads CASSSPGQGGANYGYTF. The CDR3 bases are TGTGCCAGCAGTTCGCCGGGACAGGGAGGGGCTAACTATGGCTACACCTTC.